The 17 T cell receptor beta chains reported below all come from one sample, sequenced in a study of blood T cell repertoires in COVID-19. Sequencing was performed with immunoSEQ multiplex PCR; in TCRdb, only in-frame clones are kept and a portion is missing. The sample shows some 80,000 clones, around 80% of them seen only once. Sequenced input: peripheral blood. These receptors were taken from a woman over 75 with active or convalescent COVID-19.

V usage is TRBV29-1 and J usage is TRBJ2-5; TRBD2 aligns across 10 bases. Germline V lookup: CDR1 SQVTM, CDR2 ANQGSEA. The CDR3 consists of 14 residues. The V and J ends lost 7 bases and 5 bases, in that order; junction bases with no gene match: 10. The CDR3 DNA sequence: TGCAGCGCCAAGGGGACTAGCGTGGGGGAGACCCAGTACTTC. Translating it yields CSAKGTSVGETQYF.

The rearrangement joins TRBV30 to TRBJ2-5; TRBD2 aligns across 7 bases. The CDR3 contains 14 residues. The germline gives CDR1 GTSNPN, CDR2 SVGIG (reference sequence). The V and J ends lost 4 bases and 4 bases, in that order; junction bases with no gene match: 9. The CDR3, as DNA: TGTGCCTGGAATATGGGCGGGGGATTAGAGACCCAGTACTTC. Translated, it gives CAWNMGGGLETQYF.

The gene calls are TRBV11-2 and TRBJ2-2; 7 bases match TRBD2. Germline assignment: CDR1 SGHAT and CDR2 FQNNGV. CDR3 size: 14 residues. V trimming: 2 bases; J trimming: 6 bases; junction bases outside the gene matches: 3. The CDR3 spells CASSLRGGAGELFF. For the CDR3, the DNA is TGTGCCAGCAGCTTACGTGGGGGGGCCGGGGAGCTGTTTTTT.

The V and J genes are TRBV4-3 and TRBJ2-3; 7 bases are a match to TRBD2. CDR1 LGHNA and CDR2 YSLEER come from the germline V gene. The CDR3 covers 18 residues. After removal of 0 bases from V and 1 base from J, the junction contained 10 bases not matched to a gene. DNA of the CDR3: TGCGCCAGCAGCCAAGATAGGACTAGTGGGGGGGGCACAGATACGCAGTATTTT. Protein product: CASSQDRTSGGGTDTQYF.

As DNA, the CDR3 is TGTGCCAGTTCTAGGGGGCCTGACACAGATACGCAGTATTTT. It codes for CASSRGPDTDTQYF. J is TRBJ2-3 and V is TRBV6-5; 7 bases line up with TRBD1. J gave up 2 bases and V 9 bases, and 8 bases lay outside the gene matches. The CDR3 runs 14 residues. Germline V CDR1 and CDR2: MNHEY, SVGAGI.

The V call is TRBV29-1, the J call TRBJ2-2; no reliable D call. Trimming took 1 base from V and 6 from J, leaving 9 bases between them. This CDR3 is built from 13 residues. Germline CDR1 SQVTM, CDR2 ANQGSEA. CDR3 sequence reads: CSVEGATPGELFF. In DNA form, the CDR3 reads TGCAGCGTTGAAGGAGCCACTCCCGGGGAGCTGTTTTTT.

The J gene is TRBJ2-5, the V gene TRBV10-3; TRBD1 might be the D (5 bases). Germline V lookup: CDR1 ENHRY, CDR2 SYGVKD. The CDR3 is 16 residues long. V gave up 6 bases and J gave up 5 bases, with 22 bases separating them. The CDR3 region is CAIRALGTGPRETQYF. The CDR3 nucleotides are TGTGCCATCAGGGCCCTGGGCACAGGTCCCCGGGAGACCCAGTACTTC.

This clone has a single count. The chain joins TRBV29-1 to TRBJ2-5; D possibly corresponds to TRBD1 (6 bases). The CDR3 loop spans 14 amino acids. V was clipped by 5 bases and J by 5 bases, with 18 bases between them. Germline V lookup: CDR1 SQVTM, CDR2 ANQGSEA. The CDR3: CSVKGDTRMETQYF. In nucleotides, the CDR3 is TGCAGCGTTAAGGGGGACACAAGGATGGAGACCCAGTACTTC.

This chain links TRBV6-6 with TRBJ2-3; 13 bases fit TRBD2. CDR1 and CDR2 from the germline V gene are MNHNY and SVGAGI (reference sequence). There are 14 residues in the CDR3. With 6 bases clipped from V and 5 bases from J, the junction kept 2 bases outside the gene matches. CDR3 amino acids: CASRGLAGVDTQYF. DNA of the CDR3: TGTGCCAGCAGAGGACTAGCGGGGGTAGATACGCAGTATTTT.

This clone has only one observation. The chain uses TRBV12-5 and TRBJ1-4; D might be TRBD1 (5 bases). V lost 0 bases to trimming and J lost 10 bases, with 6 bases between them. CDR1 is LGHNT, CDR2 FRNRAP, per germline. CDR3 size: 12 residues. CDR3 sequence reads: CASGLVQGKLFF. CDR3 nucleotides: TGTGCTAGTGGTTTGGTGCAGGGAAAACTGTTTTTT. Together with reference TRBV12-5 and TRBJ1-4, the CDR3 gives the full variable domain: DARVTQTPRHKVTEMGQEVTMRCQPILGHNTVFWYRQTMMQGLELLAYFRNRAPLDDSGMPKDRFSAEMPDATLATLKIQPSEPRDSAVYFCASGLVQGKLFFGSGTQLSVL.

V gene TRBV9 combines with J gene TRBJ1-5, with 9 bases identical to TRBD1. This CDR3 has 14 residues. V lost 4 bases and J lost 7; bases outside the gene matches: 6. The germline V gene encodes CDR1 SGDLS and CDR2 YYNGEE. The CDR3 is CASSSQGAGQPQHF. The CDR3 DNA sequence: TGTGCCAGCAGCTCACAGGGGGCAGGGCAGCCCCAGCATTTT. Variable domain in full (rest from reference TRBV9 and TRBJ1-5): DSGVTQTPKHLITATGQRVTLRCSPRSGDLSVYWYQQSLDQGLQFLIQYYNGEERAKGNILERFSAQQFPDLHSELNLSSLELGDSALYFCASSSQGAGQPQHFGDGTRLSIL.

This sequence joins TRBV7-2 and TRBJ2-3; 12 bases map to TRBD2. Germline assignment: CDR1 SGHTA and CDR2 FQGNSA. The ends lost 4 bases at V and 2 bases at J; junction bases unmatched: 7. This CDR3 contains 17 residues. The CDR3 DNA reads TGTGCCAGCAGCTCCCTGACTAGCGGGGGACCCACAGATACGCAGTATTTT. Protein sequence: CASSSLTSGGPTDTQYF.

The rearrangement links TRBV9 to TRBJ2-7; 10 bases map to TRBD2. The CDR3 runs 14 residues. The V segment lost 3 bases and the J segment 4 bases; nucleotides outside the gene matches: 4. Germline V CDR1 and CDR2: SGDLS, YYNGEE. The CDR3 loop reads CASSAGTSAYEQYF. DNA for the CDR3: TGTGCCAGCAGCGCCGGGACTAGCGCTTACGAGCAGTACTTC.

The V gene is TRBV19, the J gene TRBJ2-5; 8 bases fit TRBD2. V lost 5 bases to trimming and J lost 7 bases; unmatched junction nucleotides: 3. The V gene's germline CDR1 is LNHDA and CDR2 SQIVND (reference sequence). The CDR3 consists of 12 residues. The CDR3 here is CASSPRGGTQYF. CDR3 DNA: TGTGCCAGTAGTCCCCGGGGGGGGACCCAGTACTTC.

The V and J genes are TRBV6-2 or TRBV6-3 and TRBJ1-2; D call uncertain. There are 14 residues in the CDR3. The V gene lost 5 bases and the J gene lost 4 bases, with 14 bases spanning the gap. Per the germline V gene, CDR1 is MNHEY and CDR2 is SVGEGT. CDR3: CASSPEAPSYGYTF. CDR3 coding DNA: TGTGCCAGCAGTCCCGAGGCCCCGAGCTATGGCTACACCTTC.

V gene TRBV7-9 combines with J gene TRBJ1-5, with TRBD1 identical over 9 bases. Trimming at V came to 5 bases and at J to 2 bases, leaving 7 bases not matched to a gene. The CDR3 extends over 16 amino acids. The germline V gene has CDR1 SEHNR and CDR2 FQNEAQ (reference sequence). The CDR3 spells CASSRGRTGGNQPQHF. CDR3 bases: TGTGCCAGCAGCCGGGGAAGGACAGGGGGCAATCAGCCCCAGCATTTT.

This chain links TRBV27 with TRBJ1-2; D gene unclear. The CDR3 runs 13 residues. The germline V gene has CDR1 MNHEY and CDR2 SMNVEV (reference sequence). The V end lost 3 bases, the J end lost 6 bases, and 11 bases lay between the germline ends. The CDR3, as DNA: TGTGCCAGCAGTTTTTCCGTACAGAATGGCTACACCTTC. Translating it yields CASSFSVQNGYTF.